These 12 T cell receptor beta chains were sequenced from one sample in a study of Ad26.COV2.S vaccination and SARS-CoV-2 variants. Treatment indicated: around 19 received Ad26.COV2.S at low or high dose, single or two shots; several received placebo; per-sample allocation not given. On day 63 after the first injection, vaccine and placebo recipients gave samples. The repertoire was sequenced with immunoSEQ multiplex PCR; TCRdb's copy has only in-frame clones and lacks some. The sample contains some 370,000 clones, about four fifths of which appear only once. This material consisted of peripheral blood, taken in a trial of Ad26.COV2.S vaccine versus placebo. These receptors originate from a person aged 18 to 59 who received the Ad26.COV2.S COVID-19 vaccine or a placebo.

The gene calls are TRBV18 and TRBJ2-3; TRBD2 matches 8 bases. Per the germline V gene, CDR1 is KGHSH and CDR2 is LQKENI. Trimming took 2 bases from V and 4 from J; bases not matched to a gene: 14. The CDR3 is 18 residues long. CDR3 loop: CASSPSSLGLAGSDTQYF. The CDR3 DNA sequence: TGTGCCAGCTCACCATCCTCGCTCGGACTAGCAGGTTCAGATACGCAGTATTTT.

V usage is TRBV4-3 and J usage is TRBJ1-2; weak D call: TRBD1 (5 bases). V was shortened by 0 bases and J by 4 bases, with 15 bases between the two germline ends. Germline V lookup: CDR1 LGHNA, CDR2 YSLEER. The CDR3 contains 16 residues. The CDR3 region is CASSQEYLDSSYGYTF. The DNA of the CDR3 is TGCGCCAGCAGCCAAGAATATCTTGACAGCTCCTATGGCTACACCTTC.

The rearrangement uses TRBV5-4 and TRBJ2-7, with D perhaps TRBD1 (6 bases). The CDR3 spans 15 residues. The V end lost 3 bases, the J end lost 6 bases, and 19 bases lay between the germline ends. Per germline, CDR1 SGHNT and CDR2 YYREEE (reference sequence). The CDR3 nucleotides are TGTGCCAGCAGCTCACCTACAGGGCCCACGGGCGAGCAGTACTTC. Its protein is CASSSPTGPTGEQYF.

This clone was recorded a few times. This chain uses TRBV7-9 with TRBJ2-7; no clear D. The germline V and J ends were trimmed by 3 bases and 1 base, with 13 bases remaining between them. Germline CDR1 and CDR2: SEHNR and FQNEAQ (reference sequence). CDR3 length: 15 residues. CDR3 sequence reads: CASSFGPAYSYEQYF. Written as DNA, the CDR3 is TGTGCCAGCAGCTTTGGTCCAGCTTATTCCTACGAGCAGTACTTC.

Only one count was recorded for this clone. This chain links TRBV4-1 with TRBJ2-3, with TRBD2 matching 11 bases. After removal of 1 base from V and 5 bases from J, the junction contained 5 bases not matched to a gene. The CDR3 sequence is 16 residues long. Germline CDR1 and CDR2: MGHRA and YSYEKL. CDR3 loop: CASSQGLAGLVDTQYF. The CDR3 DNA reads TGCGCCAGCAGCCAAGGACTAGCGGGACTGGTAGATACGCAGTATTTT.

This clone is a singleton in its sample. V and J are TRBV5-5 and TRBJ2-5; TRBD2 matches 14 bases. This CDR3 is built from 15 residues. V lost 4 bases and J lost 4; bases outside the gene matches: 3. CDR1 and CDR2 from the germline V gene are SGHKS and YYEKEE (reference sequence). The chain's CDR3 is CASSAGLAGGETQYF. The CDR3, as DNA: TGTGCCAGCAGCGCCGGACTAGCGGGAGGAGAGACCCAGTACTTC.

This clone was recorded a few times. The chain has TRBV5-1 and TRBJ1-1; the D is unclear. Trimming left V 5 bases short and J 4 bases short, with 9 bases between. CDR1 is SGHRS, CDR2 YFSETQ, per germline. The CDR3 is made up of 12 amino acids. The CDR3 is CASREVGTEAFF. CDR3 coding DNA: TGCGCCAGCAGGGAGGTGGGCACTGAAGCTTTCTTT. The full variable domain, its missing parts supplied by reference TRBV5-1 and TRBJ1-1, is KAGVTQTPRYLIKTRGQQVTLSCSPISGHRSVSWYQQTPGQGLQFLFEYFSETQRNKGNFPGRFSGRQFSNSRSEMNVSTLELGDSALYLCASREVGTEAFFGQGTRLTVV.

This clone was detected once. The chain recombines TRBV7-2 with TRBJ2-2; 8 bases are shared with TRBD1. CDR1 and CDR2 (germline): SGHTA, FQGNSA. The ends lost 5 bases at V and 8 bases at J; junction bases unmatched: 10. This CDR3 region has 15 residues. CDR3 sequence reads: CASSIVARGQGELFF. DNA of the CDR3: TGTGCCAGCAGCATCGTAGCCAGGGGGCAGGGGGAGCTGTTTTTT.

The V call is TRBV5-6, the J call TRBJ2-7, with a tentative D call TRBD2 (6 bases). Trimming removed 0 bases at V and 4 bases at J, with 17 bases between. The length of the CDR3 is 16 residues. Germline V gives CDR1 SGHDT, CDR2 YYEEEE. The CDR3 reads CASSLGAGHGGYEQYF. The CDR3 DNA reads TGTGCCAGCAGCTTGGGGGCAGGCCATGGAGGGTACGAGCAGTACTTC.

V gene TRBV4-1 combines with J gene TRBJ2-1; 7 nucleotides agree with TRBD1. Per the germline V gene, CDR1 is MGHRA and CDR2 is YSYEKL. The CDR3 is made up of 12 amino acids. V lost 4 bases to trimming and J lost 6 bases; unmatched junction nucleotides: 0. This CDR3 reads CASSRTGNEQFF. CDR3 DNA: TGCGCCAGCAGCCGGACAGGCAATGAGCAGTTCTTC.

The chain has TRBV5-4 and TRBJ2-2; D perhaps matches TRBD1 (5 bases). The germline gives CDR1 SGHNT, CDR2 YYREEE (reference sequence). V was cut by 4 bases and J by 7 bases, with 11 bases left in between. The CDR3 consists of 13 residues. CDR3 sequence (DNA): TGTGCCAGCAGCCAAGGGGATGACGGGGAGCTGTTTTTT. This translates into CASSQGDDGELFF.

This clone showed up just a few times. The V call is TRBV6-4, the J call TRBJ2-2, with a possible D match to TRBD2 (6 bases). The CDR3 covers 15 residues. Germline V gene lookup returns CDR1 MRHNA and CDR2 SNTAGT. The V end lost 4 bases, the J end lost 6 bases, and 15 bases lay between the germline ends. CDR3 nucleotide sequence: TGTGCCAGCAGTGGCTCCGGGAGTCGATCCGGGGAGCTGTTTTTT. It codes for CASSGSGSRSGELFF.